This T cell receptor (beta chain) was obtained from a study of PD-L1 blockade in urothelial cancer. Study overall: Male sex and bladder-origin urothelial cancer were recorded for about 85% of the roughly 29 patients.

Each PCR received spiked synthetic TCR analog templates. Here immunoSEQ multiplex PCR was the method, and the copy in TCRdb shows in-frame clones only, minus some. The repertoire holds tens of thousands of clones, with 82% as singletons. The sample here was PBMCs, taken around atezolizumab (anti-PD-L1) treatment. This TCR came from a man in his sixties or seventies with urothelial cancer.

The CDR3 DNA sequence: TGCGCCAGCAGCCAAGACAGGACAGTGACCTACGAGCAGTACTTC. Residues: CASSQDRTVTYEQYF. The V gene is TRBV4-1, the J gene TRBJ2-7; maybe TRBD1 (6 bases). The CDR3 spans 15 residues. V shed 0 bases and J shed 2 bases, with 11 bases lying between them. Germline values: CDR1 MGHRA, CDR2 YSYEKL.